The 14 T cell receptor beta chains reported below all come from one sample, sequenced in a study of blood T cell repertoires in COVID-19. Libraries were prepared by immunoSEQ multiplex PCR; TCRdb keeps only in-frame clonotypes and omits some of them. This table holds about 140,000 clones, 88% found once. The sample taken for sequencing was peripheral blood. Receptors were obtained from a man between 45 and 60 years old with active or convalescent COVID-19.

The chain recombines TRBV5-8 with TRBJ2-2; D gene uncertain. Trimming stripped 6 bases from V and 5 bases from J, with 14 bases between. CDR1 SGHTS and CDR2 YDEGEE come from the germline V gene. The CDR3 is made up of 14 amino acids. CDR3 in amino acids: CASTRGRITGELFF. The CDR3 DNA follows: TGTGCCAGCACCCGCGGTCGAATAACCGGGGAGCTGTTTTTT.

The chain uses TRBV5-6 and TRBJ1-2; 8 bases map to TRBD1. V shed 2 bases, J shed 3 bases, and the junction held 3 bases outside the gene matches. In germline, CDR1 is SGHDT, CDR2 YYEEEE. The CDR3 extends over 14 amino acids. CDR3 loop: CASSFPGQDYGYTF. The CDR3 coding sequence is TGTGCCAGCAGCTTCCCGGGACAGGACTATGGCTACACCTTC.

The J gene is TRBJ1-1, the V gene TRBV27; D is uncertain. The V end lost 3 bases, the J end lost 8 bases, and 10 bases lay between the germline ends. CDR1 and CDR2 (germline): MNHEY, SMNVEV (reference sequence). The CDR3 is 12 amino acids. The DNA for the CDR3 is TGTGCCAGCAGTTTTGGCGGGGTGGAAGCTTTCTTT. Protein: CASSFGGVEAFF.

This chain joins TRBV27 and TRBJ2-7; no firm D call. Trimming stripped 6 bases from V and 4 bases from J, with 16 bases between. The length of the CDR3 is 14 residues. Germline V gene data show CDR1 as MNHEY and CDR2 as SMNVEV (reference sequence). The DNA for the CDR3 is TGTGCCAGCAGACCAAACAGATTTCTATACGAGCAGTACTTC. It codes for CASRPNRFLYEQYF.

J is TRBJ2-7 and V is TRBV6-5, with TRBD1 identical over 8 bases. Trimming removed 6 bases from V and 0 bases from J; junction bases left unmatched: 7. This CDR3 has 15 residues. Looked up from germline, CDR1 is MNHEY and CDR2 is SVGAGI. CDR3 sequence: CASRGNRGSSYEQYF. CDR3 coding DNA: TGTGCCAGCAGGGGGAACAGGGGGAGCTCCTACGAGCAGTACTTC.

The chain joins TRBV7-9 to TRBJ2-2, with unresolved D. This CDR3 has 16 residues. Trimming stripped 1 base from V and 0 bases from J, with 9 bases between. CDR1 and CDR2 (germline): SEHNR, FQNEAQ (reference sequence). The chain's CDR3 is CASSLVRNTNTGELFF. CDR3 DNA: TGTGCCAGCAGCTTAGTCAGGAACACGAACACCGGGGAGCTGTTTTTT. The variable domain in full, with the rest retrieved from reference TRBV7-9 and TRBJ2-2, is DTGVSQNPRHKITKRGQNVTFRCDPISEHNRLYWYRQTLGQGPEFLTYFQNEAQLEKSRLLSDRFSAERPKGSFSTLEIQRTEQGDSAMYLCASSLVRNTNTGELFFGEGSRLTVL.

This chain joins TRBV2 and TRBJ1-5, with 8 bases lining up with TRBD1. Germline CDR1 and CDR2: SNHLY and FYNNEI. This CDR3 is built from 13 residues. V was clipped by 6 bases and J by 6 bases; unmatched bases: 4. The CDR3 DNA sequence: TGTGCCAGCAGAAAGGACAGGGCTCAGCCCCAGCATTTT. Residues: CASRKDRAQPQHF.

The chain has TRBV5-1 and TRBJ2-5, with D possibly TRBD2 on 5 matching bases. Germline V gives CDR1 SGHRS, CDR2 YFSETQ. The length of the CDR3 is 14 residues. V gave up 0 bases and J gave up 1 base, with 7 bases separating them. This CDR3 reads CASSLGGFQETQYF. The CDR3 bases are TGCGCCAGCAGCTTGGGCGGGTTCCAAGAGACCCAGTACTTC.

The chain has TRBV3-1 (or the pseudogene TRBV3-2) and TRBJ2-1; 11 bases are shared with TRBD2. The CDR3 has 15 residues. With 3 bases clipped from V and 9 bases from J, the junction kept 7 bases outside the gene matches. The germline V gene has CDR1 LGHDT and CDR2 YNNKEL (reference sequence). CDR3 amino acids: CASSQFSGRAAEQFF. The CDR3 coding sequence is TGTGCCAGCAGCCAGTTTAGCGGGAGGGCGGCTGAGCAGTTCTTC.

V and J are TRBV6-5 and TRBJ2-1; TRBD1 is a possible D gene (5 bases). The V gene's germline CDR1 is MNHEY and CDR2 SVGAGI. The CDR3 contains 16 residues. Trimming stripped 0 bases from V and 1 base from J, with 10 bases between. CDR3 loop: CASSYSAGFSYNEQFF. The DNA of the CDR3 is TGTGCCAGCAGTTACTCAGCAGGGTTTTCCTACAATGAGCAGTTCTTC.

With respect to this clone: Here the CDR3 omits its conserved ending phenylalanine or tryptophan, so a read error is the likely source. It is unclear where the CDR3 begins or ends on the DNA, so no DNA is shown, and the CDR3 is as TCRdb lists it. The rearrangement links TRBV21-1 to TRBJ1-1; TRBD1, the D gene given by the table, was not confirmed from the DNA. TRBV21-1 is a pseudogene segment. The CDR3 length is 14 residues, termini included. The CDR3 spells CASSKAEGLTERFV.

CDR3 sequence reads: CAISEPGQANTEAFF. The CDR3 bases are TGTGCCATCAGTGAGCCCGGACAGGCAAACACTGAAGCTTTCTTT. The chain is built from TRBV10-3 and TRBJ1-1; 7 positions match TRBD1. Germline CDR1 and CDR2: ENHRY and SYGVKD. The trim removed 2 bases at V and 2 bases at J, leaving 5 bases unmatched. The CDR3 has 15 residues.

The chain couples TRBV25-1 to TRBJ2-7; D unclear. Trimming took off 4 bases at V and 0 bases at J, with 7 bases between the two ends. This CDR3 has 13 residues. Germline V gene data show CDR1 as MGHDK and CDR2 as SYGVNS. The CDR3 DNA sequence: TGTGCCAGCAGTGCCGGTTTCTCCTACGAGCAGTACTTC. As protein: CASSAGFSYEQYF.

The chain employs TRBV5-5 and TRBJ2-7; 14 nucleotides line up with TRBD2. V was pared by 3 bases and J by 1 base, with 12 bases of the junction left unmatched. CDR1 is SGHKS, CDR2 YYEKEE, per germline (reference sequence). This CDR3 has 19 amino acids. The CDR3 region is CASSSRDGLAGGSSYEQYF. The CDR3 nucleotides read TGTGCCAGCAGCTCGCGGGACGGACTAGCGGGAGGTTCGTCCTACGAGCAGTACTTC. The variable domain in full, with the rest retrieved from reference TRBV5-5 and TRBJ2-7, is DAGVTQSPTHLIKTRGQQVTLRCSPISGHKSVSWYQQVLGQGPQFIFQYYEKEERGRGNFPDRFSARQFPNYSSELNVNALLLGDSALYLCASSSRDGLAGGSSYEQYFGPGTRLTVT.